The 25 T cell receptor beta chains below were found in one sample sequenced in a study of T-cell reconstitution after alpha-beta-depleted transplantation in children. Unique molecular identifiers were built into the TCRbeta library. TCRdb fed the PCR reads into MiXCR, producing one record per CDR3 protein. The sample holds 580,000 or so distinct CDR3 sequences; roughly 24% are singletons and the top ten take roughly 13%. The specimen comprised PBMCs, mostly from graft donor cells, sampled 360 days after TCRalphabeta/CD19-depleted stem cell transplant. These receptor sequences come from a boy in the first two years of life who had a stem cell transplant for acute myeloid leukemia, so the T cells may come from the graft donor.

This chain's CDR3 is CASSHTFELYEQYF. The CDR3 DNA sequence: TGCGCCAGCAGTCACACCTTTGAACTCTACGAGCAGTACTTC. This sequence joins TRBV5-1 and TRBJ2-7; D is unclear. Per germline, CDR1 SGHRS and CDR2 YFSETQ. The CDR3 sequence is 14 residues long. Trimming stripped 5 bases from V and 3 bases from J, with 15 bases between.

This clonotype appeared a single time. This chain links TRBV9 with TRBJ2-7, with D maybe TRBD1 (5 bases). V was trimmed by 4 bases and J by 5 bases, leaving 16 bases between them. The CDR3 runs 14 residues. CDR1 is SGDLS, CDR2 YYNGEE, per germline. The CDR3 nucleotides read TGTGCCAGCAGCTTCGCAGGGTCTGACGACGAGCAGTACTTC. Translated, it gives CASSFAGSDDEQYF.

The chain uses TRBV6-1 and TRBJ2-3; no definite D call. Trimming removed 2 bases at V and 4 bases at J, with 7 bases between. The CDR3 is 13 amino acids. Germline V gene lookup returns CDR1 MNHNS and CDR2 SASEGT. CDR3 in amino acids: CASSERPADTQYF. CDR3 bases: TGTGCCAGCAGTGAACGACCGGCAGATACGCAGTATTTT.

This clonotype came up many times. The CDR3 DNA follows: TGCAGCGTTGAAGGGGGCGGCACAGATACGCAGTATTTT. Protein product: CSVEGGGTDTQYF. The chain joins TRBV29-1 to TRBJ2-3, with a possible D match to TRBD1 (5 bases). This CDR3 contains 13 residues. The V gene's germline CDR1 is SQVTM and CDR2 ANQGSEA. The V end lost 1 base, the J end lost 1 base, and 6 bases lay between the germline ends.

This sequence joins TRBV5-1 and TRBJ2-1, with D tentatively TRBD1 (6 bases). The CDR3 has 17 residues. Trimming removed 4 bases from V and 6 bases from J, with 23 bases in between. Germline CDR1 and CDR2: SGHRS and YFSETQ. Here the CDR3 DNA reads TGCGCCAGCAGCCATCCACAGGGAGAAGGGGGTAGCAATGAGCAGTTCTTC. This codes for CASSHPQGEGGSNEQFF.

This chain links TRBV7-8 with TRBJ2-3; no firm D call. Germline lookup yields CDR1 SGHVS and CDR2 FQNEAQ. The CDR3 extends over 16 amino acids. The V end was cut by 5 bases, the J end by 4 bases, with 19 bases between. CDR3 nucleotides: TGTGCCAGCAGCCCGGAAGGGCGCGAGGTCCCAGATACGCAGTATTTT. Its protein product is CASSPEGREVPDTQYF.

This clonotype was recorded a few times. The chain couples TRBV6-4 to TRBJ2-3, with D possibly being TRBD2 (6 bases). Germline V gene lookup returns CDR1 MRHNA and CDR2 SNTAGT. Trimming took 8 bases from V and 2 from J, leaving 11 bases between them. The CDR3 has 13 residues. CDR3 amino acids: CASAGGATDTQYF. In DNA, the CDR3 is TGTGCCAGCGCAGGCGGGGCCACAGATACGCAGTATTTT.

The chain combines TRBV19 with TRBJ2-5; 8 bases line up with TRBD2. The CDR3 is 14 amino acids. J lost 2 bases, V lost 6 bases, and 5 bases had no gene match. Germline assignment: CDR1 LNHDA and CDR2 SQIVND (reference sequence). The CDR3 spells CASRQRGKQETQYF. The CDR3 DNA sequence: TGTGCCAGTAGGCAGCGGGGGAAACAAGAGACCCAGTACTTC.

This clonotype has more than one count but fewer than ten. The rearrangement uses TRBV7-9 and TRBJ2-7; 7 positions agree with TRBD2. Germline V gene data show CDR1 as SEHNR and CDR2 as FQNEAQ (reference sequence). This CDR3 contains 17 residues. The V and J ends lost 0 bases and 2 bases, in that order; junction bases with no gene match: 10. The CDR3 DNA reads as TGTGCCAGCAGCTTAGCAGTAAGGACTAGTCGGACCTACGAGCAGTACTTC. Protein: CASSLAVRTSRTYEQYF.

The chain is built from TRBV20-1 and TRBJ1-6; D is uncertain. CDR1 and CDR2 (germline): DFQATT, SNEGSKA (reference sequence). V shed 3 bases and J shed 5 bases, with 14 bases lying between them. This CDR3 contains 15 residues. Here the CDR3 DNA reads TGCAGTGCTAGGAGGGCCGGTACTGATAATTCACCCCTCCACTTT. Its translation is CSARRAGTDNSPLHF.

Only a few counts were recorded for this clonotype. CDR3 sequence reads: CASRIGGLGTDTQYF. For the CDR3, the DNA is TGTGCCAGCAGAATAGGGGGGCTAGGCACAGATACGCAGTATTTT. The gene calls are TRBV6-1 and TRBJ2-3; D is tentatively TRBD1 or TRBD2 (6 bases each). With 6 bases removed from V and 1 base from J, the gap between germline ends came to 14 bases. Germline V gene sequence: CDR1 MNHNS, CDR2 SASEGT. The CDR3 is made up of 15 amino acids.

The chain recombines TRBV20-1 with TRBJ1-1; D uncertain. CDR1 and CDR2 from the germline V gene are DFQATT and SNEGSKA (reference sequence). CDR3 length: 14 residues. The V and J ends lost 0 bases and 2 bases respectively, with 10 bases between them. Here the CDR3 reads CSARDATVNTEAFF. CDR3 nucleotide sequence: TGCAGTGCTAGAGACGCAACGGTAAACACTGAAGCTTTCTTT.

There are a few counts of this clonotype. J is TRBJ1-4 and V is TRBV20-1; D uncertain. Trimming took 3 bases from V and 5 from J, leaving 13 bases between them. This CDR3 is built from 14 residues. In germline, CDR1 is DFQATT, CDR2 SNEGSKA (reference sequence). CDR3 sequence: CSARKRELNEKLFF. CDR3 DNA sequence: TGCAGTGCTAGGAAGCGGGAACTAAATGAAAAACTGTTTTTT.

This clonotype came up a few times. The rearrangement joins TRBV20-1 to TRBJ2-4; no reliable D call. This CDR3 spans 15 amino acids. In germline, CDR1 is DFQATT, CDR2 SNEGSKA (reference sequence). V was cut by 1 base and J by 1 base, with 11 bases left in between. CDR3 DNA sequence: TGCAGTGCTAGAGGGGCGGTAAACGCCAAAAACATTCAGTACTTC. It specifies CSARGAVNAKNIQYF.

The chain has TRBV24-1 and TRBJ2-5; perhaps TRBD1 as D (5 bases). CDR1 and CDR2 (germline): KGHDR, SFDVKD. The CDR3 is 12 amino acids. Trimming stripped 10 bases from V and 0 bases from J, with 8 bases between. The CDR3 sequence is CATGQNQETQYF. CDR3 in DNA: TGTGCCACGGGGCAGAACCAAGAGACCCAGTACTTC.

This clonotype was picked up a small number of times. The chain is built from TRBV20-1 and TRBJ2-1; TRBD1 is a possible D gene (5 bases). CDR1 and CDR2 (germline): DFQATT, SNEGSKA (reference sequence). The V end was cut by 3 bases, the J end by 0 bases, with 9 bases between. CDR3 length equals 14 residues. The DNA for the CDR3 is TGCAGTGCTAGTAGGGGCCGCTCCTACAATGAGCAGTTCTTC. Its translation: CSASRGRSYNEQFF.

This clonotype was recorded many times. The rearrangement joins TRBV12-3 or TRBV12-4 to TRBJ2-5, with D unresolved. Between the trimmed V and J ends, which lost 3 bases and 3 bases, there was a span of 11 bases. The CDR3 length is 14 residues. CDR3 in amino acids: CASSFSGGEETQYF. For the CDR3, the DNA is TGTGCCAGCAGTTTTAGTGGCGGAGAAGAGACCCAGTACTTC.

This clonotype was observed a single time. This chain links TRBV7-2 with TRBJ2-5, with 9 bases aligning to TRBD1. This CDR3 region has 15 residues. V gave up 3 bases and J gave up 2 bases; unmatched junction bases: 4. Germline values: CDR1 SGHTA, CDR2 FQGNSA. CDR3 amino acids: CASSFLGQGQETQYF. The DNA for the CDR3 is TGTGCCAGCAGCTTTTTGGGACAGGGACAAGAGACCCAGTACTTC.

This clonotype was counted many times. In DNA form, the CDR3 reads TGTGCCAAGAAGAGCGGGGGGGCAATCACAGATACGCAGTATTTT. It yields the protein CAKKSGGAITDTQYF. The rearrangement joins TRBV9 to TRBJ2-3, with 10 bases lining up with TRBD2. From germline, CDR1 is SGDLS and CDR2 YYNGEE. Trimming took 9 bases from V and 2 from J; bases not matched to a gene: 9. CDR3 length equals 15 residues.

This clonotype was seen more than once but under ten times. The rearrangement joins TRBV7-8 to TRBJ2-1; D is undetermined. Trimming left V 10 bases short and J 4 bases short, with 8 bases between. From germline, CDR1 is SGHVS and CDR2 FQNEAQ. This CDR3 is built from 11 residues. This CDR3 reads CAITVYNEQFF. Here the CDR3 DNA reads TGTGCCATCACCGTATACAATGAGCAGTTCTTC.

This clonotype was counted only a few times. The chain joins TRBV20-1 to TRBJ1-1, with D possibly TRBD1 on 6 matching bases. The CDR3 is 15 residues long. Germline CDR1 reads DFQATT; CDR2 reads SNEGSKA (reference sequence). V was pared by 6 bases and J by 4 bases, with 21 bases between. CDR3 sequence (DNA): TGCAGTGCCCCCCGTCTGGGGGCGAGCTTCACTGAAGCTTTCTTT. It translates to CSAPRLGASFTEAFF.

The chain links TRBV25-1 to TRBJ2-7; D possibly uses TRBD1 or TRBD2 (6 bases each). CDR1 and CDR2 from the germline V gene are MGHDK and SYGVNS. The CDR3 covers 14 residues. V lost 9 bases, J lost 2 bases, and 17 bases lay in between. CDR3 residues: CASRVGGNPYEQYF. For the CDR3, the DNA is TGTGCCAGTAGGGTGGGGGGCAATCCCTACGAGCAGTACTTC.

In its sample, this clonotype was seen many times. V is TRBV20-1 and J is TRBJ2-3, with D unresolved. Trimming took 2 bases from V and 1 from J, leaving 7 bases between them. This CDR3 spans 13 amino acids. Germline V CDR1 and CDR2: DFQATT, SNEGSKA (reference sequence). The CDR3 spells CSARSYGTDTQYF. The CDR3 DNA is TGCAGTGCTAGAAGTTACGGCACAGATACGCAGTATTTT.

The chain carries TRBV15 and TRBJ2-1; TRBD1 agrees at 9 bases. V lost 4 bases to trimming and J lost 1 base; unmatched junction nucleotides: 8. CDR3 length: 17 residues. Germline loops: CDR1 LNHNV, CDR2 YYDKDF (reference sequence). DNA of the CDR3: TGTGCCACCAGCAAACTACAGGGGGCAATATCCTACAATGAGCAGTTCTTC. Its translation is CATSKLQGAISYNEQFF. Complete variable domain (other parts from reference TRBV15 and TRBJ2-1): DAMVIQNPRYQVTQFGKPVTLSCSQTLNHNVMYWYQQKSSQAPKLLFHYYDKDFNNEADTPDNFQSRRPNTSFCFLDIRSPGLGDTAMYLCATSKLQGAISYNEQFFGPGTRLTVL.

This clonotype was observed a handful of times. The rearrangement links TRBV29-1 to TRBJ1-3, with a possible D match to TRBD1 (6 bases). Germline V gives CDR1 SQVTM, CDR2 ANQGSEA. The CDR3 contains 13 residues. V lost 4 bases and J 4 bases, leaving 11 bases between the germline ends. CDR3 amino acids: CSVASTGGNTIYF. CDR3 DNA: TGCAGCGTTGCGTCTACAGGGGGAAACACCATATATTTT.